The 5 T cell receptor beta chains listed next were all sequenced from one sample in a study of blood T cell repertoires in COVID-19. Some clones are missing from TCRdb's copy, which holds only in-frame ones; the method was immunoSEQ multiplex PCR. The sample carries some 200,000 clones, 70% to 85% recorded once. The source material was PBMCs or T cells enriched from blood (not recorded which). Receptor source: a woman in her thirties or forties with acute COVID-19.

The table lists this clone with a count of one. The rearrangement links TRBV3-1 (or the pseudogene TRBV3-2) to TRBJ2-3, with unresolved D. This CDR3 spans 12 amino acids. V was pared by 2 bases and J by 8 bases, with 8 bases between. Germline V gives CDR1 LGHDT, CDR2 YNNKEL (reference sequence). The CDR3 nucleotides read TGTGCCAGCAGCCAACTACCGGGTACGCAGTATTTT. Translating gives CASSQLPGTQYF.

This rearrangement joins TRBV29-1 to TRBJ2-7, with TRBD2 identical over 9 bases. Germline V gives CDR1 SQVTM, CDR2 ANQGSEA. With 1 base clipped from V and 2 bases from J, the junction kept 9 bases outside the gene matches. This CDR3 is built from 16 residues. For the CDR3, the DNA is TGCAGCGTTGAAGCAGGGGGGCTAGCGGGAACCTACGAGCAGTACTTC. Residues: CSVEAGGLAGTYEQYF.

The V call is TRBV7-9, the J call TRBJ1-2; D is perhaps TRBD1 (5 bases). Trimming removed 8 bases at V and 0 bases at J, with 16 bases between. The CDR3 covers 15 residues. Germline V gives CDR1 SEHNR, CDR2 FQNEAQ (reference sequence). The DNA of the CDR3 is TGTGCCAGCCGTCCGGCGGGGGAAGCTAACTATGGCTACACCTTC. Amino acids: CASRPAGEANYGYTF.

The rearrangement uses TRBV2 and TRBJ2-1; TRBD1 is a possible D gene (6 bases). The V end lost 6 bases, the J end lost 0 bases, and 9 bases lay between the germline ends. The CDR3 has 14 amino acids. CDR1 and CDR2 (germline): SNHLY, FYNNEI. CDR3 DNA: TGTGCCAGCAGGACGGACAGCTCCTACAATGAGCAGTTCTTC. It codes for CASRTDSSYNEQFF.

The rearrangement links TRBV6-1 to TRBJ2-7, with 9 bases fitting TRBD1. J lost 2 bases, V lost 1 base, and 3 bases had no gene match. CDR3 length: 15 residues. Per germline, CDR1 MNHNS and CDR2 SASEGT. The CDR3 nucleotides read TGTGCCAGCAGTGAAGGGGGGACAGGGCCCTACGAGCAGTACTTC. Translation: CASSEGGTGPYEQYF.